The rows below give T cell receptor beta chains drawn from one sample of a study of T-cell reconstitution after alpha-beta-depleted transplantation in children. MiXCR, applied by TCRdb to the PCR reads, yields one record per CDR3 protein. This sample has hundreds of thousands of distinct CDR3 sequences, with around 13% found just once. Source: PBMCs, taken before TCRalphabeta/CD19-depleted stem cell transplant. Receptors originate from a girl aged 2 to 10 with congenital amegakaryocytic thrombocytopenia, due to receive a stem cell transplant. Each CDR3 is given with its conserved first and last residue. A D gene is named only where the DNA matches it firmly. Clone size appears in some rows only: once, few, many, or a class for an expanded clone.

>TRBD1|TRBV12-3/TRBV12-4|TRBJ2-2|few
CASSWTGVGELFF
TGTGCCAGCAGCTGGACAGGGGTCGGGGAGCTGTTTTTT
>TRBD2|TRBV7-2|TRBJ2-7|few
CASSSTGTTVGEQYF
TGTGCCAGCAGCTCTACCGGGACTACCGTCGGGGAGCAGTACTTC
>TRBD2|TRBV6-1|TRBJ2-3|many
CASSQAGPRHTDTQYF
TGTGCCAGCAGTCAAGCGGGACCGAGACACACAGATACGCAGTATTTT
>TRBD2|TRBV20-1|TRBJ2-1|.
CSARTGLAGARGNEQFF
TGCAGTGCTAGAACGGGACTAGCGGGAGCGAGAGGCAATGAGCAGTTCTTC
>.|TRBV12-3/TRBV12-4|TRBJ2-7|.
CASSHNYEQYF
TGTGCCAGCAGTCATAACTACGAGCAGTACTTC
>.|TRBV6-6|TRBJ2-7|.
CASSYESYYEQYF
TGTGCCAGCAGTTACGAGAGCTACTACGAGCAGTACTTC
>.|TRBV20-1|TRBJ2-1|many
CSAPLPPSSYNEQFF
TGCAGTGCCCCCCTACCCCCGAGCTCCTACAATGAGCAGTTCTTC
>.|TRBV20-1|TRBJ1-6|many
CSARPRGRESSPLHF
TGCAGTGCTCGACCCCGAGGGAGGGAGTCTTCACCCCTCCACTTT
>.|TRBV7-8|TRBJ2-6|many
CASSLERSRVPVLTF
TGTGCCAGCAGCTTAGAACGGTCAAGGGTCCCCGTCCTGACTTTC
>.|TRBV5-1|TRBJ2-3|many
CASSLNLDTDTQYF
TGCGCCAGCAGCTTGAACCTAGACACAGATACGCAGTATTTT
>.|TRBV2|TRBJ1-3|few
CASSGAGAGNTIYF
TGTGCCAGCAGTGGGGCAGGGGCTGGAAACACCATATATTTT
>TRBD2|TRBV12-3/TRBV12-4|TRBJ2-5|.
CASSPRLAGTFQETQYF
TGTGCCAGCAGCCCGCGGCTAGCGGGTACCTTCCAAGAGACCCAGTACTTC
>.|TRBV5-1|TRBJ2-7|.
CAGSFGDEQYF
TGCGCCGGCAGCTTCGGCGACGAGCAGTACTTC
>.|TRBV29-1|TRBJ2-7|many
CSVRKTGSEGSEQYF
TGCAGCGTCCGGAAAACAGGCTCCGAAGGGAGCGAGCAGTACTTC
>TRBD2|TRBV20-1|TRBJ2-1|many
CSAKNSGPYNEQFF
TGCAGTGCTAAAAATAGCGGGCCCTACAATGAGCAGTTCTTC
>TRBD1|TRBV27|TRBJ1-2|.
CASRRTGGGYGYTF
TGTGCCAGCAGGAGGACAGGGGGAGGCTATGGCTACACCTTC
>TRBD2|TRBV2|TRBJ2-3|few
CASRSLAGGSATDTQYF
TGTGCCAGCAGGAGCCTAGCGGGAGGTTCGGCGACAGATACGCAGTATTTT
>TRBD2|TRBV29-1|TRBJ2-5|many
CSANGGGGAETQYF
TGCAGCGCCAACGGCGGGGGAGGAGCGGAGACCCAGTACTTC
>TRBD1|TRBV5-5|TRBJ2-6|many
CASGQGNTNVLTF
TGTGCCAGCGGACAGGGGAATACCAACGTCCTGACTTTC
>TRBD1|TRBV15|TRBJ2-2|.
CATSKDKGQANTGELFF
TGTGCCACCAGCAAAGACAAGGGACAGGCGAACACCGGGGAGCTGTTTTTT
>TRBD2|TRBV12-3/TRBV12-4|TRBJ2-3|.
CASNPSGRITDTQYF
TGTGCCAGCAACCCTAGCGGGCGAATCACAGATACGCAGTATTTT
>.|TRBV19|TRBJ1-5|.
CASSIGTNQPQHF
TGTGCCAGTAGTATAGGGACAAATCAGCCCCAGCATTTT
>TRBD1|TRBV28|TRBJ2-3|many
CASQLLWGQGVTDTQYF
TGTGCCAGCCAACTCCTTTGGGGACAGGGGGTCACAGATACGCAGTATTTT
>.|TRBV7-8|TRBJ2-3|.
CASSLVISSPSTDTQYF
TGTGCCAGCAGCTTAGTAATATCCAGCCCTAGCACAGATACGCAGTATTTT
>TRBD2|TRBV20-1|TRBJ2-3|few
CSAQKIAGARDTQYF
TGCAGTGCCCAGAAGATAGCGGGAGCAAGAGATACGCAGTATTTT
>TRBD1|TRBV5-1|TRBJ2-7|many
CASSLDTGGEQYF
TGCGCCAGCAGCTTGGATACAGGGGGTGAGCAGTACTTC
>TRBD1|TRBV5-1|TRBJ2-7|.
CASSHPTGYEQYF
TGCGCCAGCAGCCACCCGACAGGGTACGAGCAGTACTTC
>.|TRBV20-1|TRBJ2-2|.
CSARQLAVRGLFF
TGCAGTGCTAGACAACTAGCTGTCCGGGGGCTGTTTTTT
>TRBD1|TRBV19|TRBJ2-1|.
CASTSTGVSPYNEQFF
TGTGCCAGTACCTCAACAGGGGTGAGCCCCTACAATGAGCAGTTCTTC
>TRBD2|TRBV7-9|TRBJ2-1|.
CASSFGGEAYNEQFF
TGTGCCAGCAGCTTCGGGGGGGAGGCCTACAATGAGCAGTTCTTC
>TRBD2|TRBV4-1|TRBJ2-7|.
CASSQEPPSGFFSYEQYF
TGCGCCAGCAGCCAAGAACCGCCTAGCGGGTTCTTCTCCTACGAGCAGTACTTC